The TCR beta chain described here comes from a study of shared clonotypes between healthy human individuals. TCRdb's table, derived via immunoSEQ multiplex PCR, lists solely in-frame clones and lacks some. The sample carries approximately 2,200,000 clones, about 92% recorded once. Terminally differentiated effector memory CD45RA+ cells were left out of the naive CD8 fraction, which was CD45RO-negative and positively selected for CCR7. This CDR3 is built from 15 residues. The V and J ends lost 2 bases and 2 bases respectively, with 13 bases between them. The germline gives CDR1 SGHRS, CDR2 YFSETQ. The receptor comes from a man aged 18-30 years in good health. Some clones in this sample may be carry-over from other donors' samples. The chain uses TRBV5-1 and TRBJ1-2, with D tentatively TRBD1 (6 bases). The sequenced sample consisted of naive CD8+ T cells from PBMCs. Here the CDR3 reads CASSLGTRGNYGYTF. CDR3 in DNA: TGCGCCAGCAGCTTAGGGACACGCGGCAACTATGGCTACACCTTC.